The clone carrying this T cell receptor (beta chain) was detected ten times or more. V was clipped by 5 bases and J by 3 bases; unmatched bases: 6. The CDR3 runs to 14 residues. The germline CDR1 and CDR2 sequences are GTSNPN and SVGIG (reference sequence). This specimen comes from a study of early T cells in non-severe SARS-CoV-2 infection. Study-wide background: The authors sequenced bulk RNA from unsorted whole blood, leaving chains unpaired.

Via MiXCR, TCRdb re-called the 5' RACE reads, giving one row per CDR3 protein. The table has 90,000 to 130,000 distinct CDR3 sequences, over 10% seen once. This TCR came from an adult who was a healthcare worker with PCR-confirmed SARS-CoV-2 infection or an uninfected control (not recorded which). Source: whole blood, taken at baseline. The genes are TRBV30 and TRBJ2-7; 11 nucleotides align to TRBD1. The CDR3: CAWDRTGGFYEQYF. DNA for the CDR3: TGTGCCTGGGACCGGACAGGGGGCTTCTACGAGCAGTACTTC.